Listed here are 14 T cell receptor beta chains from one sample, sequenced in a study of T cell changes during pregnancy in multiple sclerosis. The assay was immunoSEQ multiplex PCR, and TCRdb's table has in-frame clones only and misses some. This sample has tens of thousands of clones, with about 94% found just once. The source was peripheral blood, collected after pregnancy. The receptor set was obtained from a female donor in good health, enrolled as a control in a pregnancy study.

Here the CDR3 reads CASSLDSLGGQSSTDTQYF. The CDR3 region has the DNA TGCGCCAGCAGCTTGGACTCCTTGGGCGGGCAATCTAGCACAGATACGCAGTATTTT. This chain connects TRBV5-1 to TRBJ2-3; TRBD2 is a possible D gene (5 bases). The CDR3 loop spans 19 amino acids. CDR1 SGHRS and CDR2 YFSETQ come from the germline V gene. V lost 0 bases, J lost 0 bases, and 20 bases lay in between.

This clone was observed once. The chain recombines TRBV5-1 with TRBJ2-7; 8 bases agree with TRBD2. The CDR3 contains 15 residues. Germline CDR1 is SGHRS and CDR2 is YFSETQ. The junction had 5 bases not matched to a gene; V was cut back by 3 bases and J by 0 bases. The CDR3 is CASSWAGTSSYEQYF. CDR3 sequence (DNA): TGCGCCAGCAGCTGGGCCGGGACTAGCTCCTACGAGCAGTACTTC.

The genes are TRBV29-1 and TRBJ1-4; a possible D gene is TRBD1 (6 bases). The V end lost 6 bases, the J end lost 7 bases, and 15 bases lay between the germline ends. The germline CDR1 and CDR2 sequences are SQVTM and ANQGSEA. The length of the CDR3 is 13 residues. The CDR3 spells CSVRGGAGEKLFF. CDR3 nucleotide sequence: TGCAGCGTACGGGGGGGGGCAGGTGAAAAACTGTTTTTT.

This CDR3 reads CASTQGGLNTEAFF. In nucleotides, the CDR3 is TGTGCCAGTACCCAAGGGGGCCTGAACACTGAAGCTTTCTTT. The genes are TRBV19 and TRBJ1-1, with 7 bases identical to TRBD1. V lost 7 bases, J lost 0 bases, and 5 bases stayed unmatched. CDR3 size: 14 residues. The V gene's germline CDR1 is LNHDA and CDR2 SQIVND (reference sequence).

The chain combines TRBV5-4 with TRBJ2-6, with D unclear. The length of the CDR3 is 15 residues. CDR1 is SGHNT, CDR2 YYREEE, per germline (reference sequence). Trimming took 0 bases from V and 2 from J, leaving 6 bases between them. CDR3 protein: CASSLAPTGANVLTF. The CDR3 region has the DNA TGTGCCAGCAGCTTGGCCCCCACTGGGGCCAACGTCCTGACTTTC.

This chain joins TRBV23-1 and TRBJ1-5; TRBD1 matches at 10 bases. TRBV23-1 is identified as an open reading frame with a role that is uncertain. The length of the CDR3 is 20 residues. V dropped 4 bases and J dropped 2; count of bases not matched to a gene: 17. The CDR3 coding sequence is TGCGCCAGCAGTCGCCCTGGTGGGACAGGGGTTTTTACGGGCAATCAGCCCCAGCATTTT. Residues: CASSRPGGTGVFTGNQPQHF.

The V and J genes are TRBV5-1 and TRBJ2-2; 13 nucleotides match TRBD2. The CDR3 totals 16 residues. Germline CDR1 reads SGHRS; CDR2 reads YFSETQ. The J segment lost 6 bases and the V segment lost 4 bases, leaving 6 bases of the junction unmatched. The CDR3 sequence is CASSEGTSGTAGELFF. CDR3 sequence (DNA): TGCGCCAGCAGCGAGGGGACTAGCGGGACCGCCGGGGAGCTGTTTTTT.

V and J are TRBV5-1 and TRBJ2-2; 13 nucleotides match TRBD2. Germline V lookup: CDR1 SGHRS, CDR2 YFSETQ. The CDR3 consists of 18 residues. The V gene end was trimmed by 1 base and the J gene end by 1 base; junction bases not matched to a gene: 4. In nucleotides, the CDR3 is TGCGCCAGCAGCTTGACTAGCGGGAGGGTACTGAACACCGGGGAGCTGTTTTTT. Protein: CASSLTSGRVLNTGELFF.

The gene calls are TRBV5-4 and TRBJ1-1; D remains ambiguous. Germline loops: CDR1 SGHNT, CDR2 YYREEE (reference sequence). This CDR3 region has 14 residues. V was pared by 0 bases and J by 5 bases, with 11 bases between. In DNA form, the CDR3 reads TGTGCCAGCAGCTTGGTTGGCAGGCAAACTGAAGCTTTCTTT. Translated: CASSLVGRQTEAFF.

CDR3 in DNA: TGTGCCAGCAGCGATCCGGGAGCCAGCAGCACAGATACGCAGTATTTT. Translating gives CASSDPGASSTDTQYF. The chain uses TRBV9 and TRBJ2-3, with a tentative D call TRBD2 (6 bases). This CDR3 is built from 16 residues. With 3 bases removed from V and 0 bases from J, the gap between germline ends came to 14 bases. Germline V gene data show CDR1 as SGDLS and CDR2 as YYNGEE.

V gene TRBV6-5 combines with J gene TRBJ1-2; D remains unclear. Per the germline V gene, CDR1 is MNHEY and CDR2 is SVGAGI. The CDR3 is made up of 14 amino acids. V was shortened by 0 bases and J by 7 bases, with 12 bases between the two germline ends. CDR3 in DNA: TGTGCCAGCAGTTACTCGCGGCAGGCGGGTGGCTACACCTTC. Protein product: CASSYSRQAGGYTF.

The CDR3 DNA reads TGTGCCAGCAGCCGACTAGCGGGCCCCTCCTACGAGCAGTACTTC. This gives the protein CASSRLAGPSYEQYF. The chain has TRBV7-9 and TRBJ2-7, with TRBD2 matching over 10 bases. Trimming at V came to 5 bases and at J to 0 bases, leaving 4 bases not matched to a gene. In germline, CDR1 is SEHNR, CDR2 FQNEAQ (reference sequence). This CDR3 is 15 amino acids long.

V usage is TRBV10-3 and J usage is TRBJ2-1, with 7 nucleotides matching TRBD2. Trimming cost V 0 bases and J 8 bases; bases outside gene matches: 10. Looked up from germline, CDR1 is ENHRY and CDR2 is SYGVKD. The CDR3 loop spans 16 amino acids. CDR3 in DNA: TGTGCCATCAGTGAGTCCAAGTCGGGTCGGGGGGATGAGCAGTTCTTC. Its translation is CAISESKSGRGDEQFF.

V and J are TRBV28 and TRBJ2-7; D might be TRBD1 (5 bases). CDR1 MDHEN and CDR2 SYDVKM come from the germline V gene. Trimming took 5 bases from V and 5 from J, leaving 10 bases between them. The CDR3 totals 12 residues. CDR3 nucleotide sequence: TGTGCCAGCAGTCCCTCGGACAACGAGCAGTACTTC. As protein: CASSPSDNEQYF.